Sequencing of this T cell receptor beta chain was carried out in a study of T cells in Graves' hyperthyroidism and ophthalmopathy. At the level of the study: Once the initial diagnosis was made, peripheral blood was obtained before any treatment.

Diagnoses used clinical symptoms, serum thyroxine and TRAb, thyroid ultrasound and orbital computed tomography. RNA transcripts gave rise to amplified TCR beta CDR3 regions. HTBI primers drove first-round RT-PCR of the TCR CDR3. TCRdb independently ran MiXCR on the multiplex PCR reads; one entry per CDR3 protein. In the table there are about 290,000 distinct CDR3 sequences, over 15% of which are singletons. This clonotype came up many times. The antigen is undetermined. Trimming stripped 0 bases from V and 1 base from J, with 7 bases between. Germline CDR1 SGHRS, CDR2 YFSETQ. CDR3 length: 14 amino acids. General study results and limits: From stable hyperthyroidism, ophthalmopathy was set apart by a 13 V-J model. Blood held most thyroid clonotypes expanded above 0.001 frequency.

The chain recombines TRBV5-1 with TRBJ1-1; no clear D gene. The sample comprised blood. The sequence was obtained from a woman aged 60-75 years with Graves' ophthalmopathy. CDR3 in amino acids: CASSLEAENTEAFF. The CDR3 nucleotides read TGCGCCAGCAGCTTGGAGGCGGAGAACACTGAAGCTTTCTTT.